Listed below are T cell receptor beta chains from one sample, sequenced in a study of cytomegalovirus exposure and HLA in healthy donors. Sequenced by immunoSEQ multiplex PCR; TCRdb stores in-frame clones only, minus some. The sample lists about 140,000 clones, roughly four fifths occurring once. Input material: PBMCs. The receptors come from a man aged 30 to 45 in good health and CMV-seropositive. The CDR3 runs from the conserved cysteine through the conserved F or W. Fields, in order: clone size, D gene, J gene, V gene, CDR3 protein, CDR3 DNA. The D gene is left open where the match is weak. Clone size appears in some rows only: once, few, many, or a class for an expanded clone.

- TRBD2 TRBJ2-1 TRBV7-6 CASSLELASGRSNEQFF TGTGCCAGCAGCTTAGAGTTGGCCAGCGGGAGGAGCAATGAGCAGTTCTTC
- TRBD1 TRBJ2-2 TRBV7-9 CASSSGGTGELFF TGTGCCAGCAGCTCAGGGGGCACCGGGGAGCTGTTTTTT
- TRBD1 TRBJ1-5 TRBV28 CASRITGGLNQPQHF TGTGCCAGCAGGATCACAGGGGGCCTCAATCAGCCCCAGCATTTT
- - TRBJ2-1 TRBV23-1 CASSPPEGSYNEQFF TGCGCCAGCAGTCCCCCCGAGGGCTCCTACAATGAGCAGTTCTTC
- TRBD1 TRBJ2-1 TRBV5-1 CASSSQGGSYNEQFF TGCGCCAGCAGCTCACAGGGGGGCTCCTACAATGAGCAGTTCTTC
- TRBD1 TRBJ1-4 TRBV27 CASADRGIRNEKLFF TGTGCCAGCGCGGACAGGGGAATCCGTAATGAAAAACTGTTTTTT
- - TRBJ2-1 TRBV7-7 CASSIGTASSYNEQFF TGTGCTAGCAGTATTGGGACTGCGAGCTCCTACAATGAGCAGTTCTTC
- - TRBJ2-3 TRBV18 CASSTSTDTQYF TGTGCCAGCTCAACAAGCACAGATACGCAGTATTTT
few TRBD1 TRBJ1-1 TRBV4-1 CASTWTGDRNTEAFF TGCGCCAGTACATGGACAGGGGACAGGAACACTGAAGCTTTCTTT
- TRBD1 TRBJ1-4 TRBV9 CASSRDRASEKLFF TGTGCCAGCAGCCGTGACAGGGCTAGTGAAAAACTGTTTTTT
- TRBD1 TRBJ2-2 TRBV27 CASSAPTGELNTGELFF TGTGCCAGCAGTGCCCCGACAGGGGAATTAAACACCGGGGAGCTGTTTTTT
once - TRBJ2-2 TRBV5-1 CASSLGDRTGELFF TGCGCCAGCAGCTTAGGGGATCGAACCGGGGAGCTGTTTTTT
- - TRBJ1-4 TRBV2 CASSLEGGKLFF TGTGCCAGCAGTCTTGAAGGGGGAAAACTGTTTTTT
- TRBD2 TRBJ2-1 TRBV18 CASSPELAGDNEQFF TGTGCCAGCTCACCAGAGCTAGCGGGAGACAATGAGCAGTTCTTC
- TRBD1 TRBJ2-1 TRBV7-9 CASRKTGDNEQFF TGTGCCAGCAGAAAGACAGGGGACAATGAGCAGTTCTTC
- - TRBJ2-2 TRBV10-1 CASSRGSTGELFF TGCGCCAGCAGTCGAGGGTCCACCGGGGAGCTGTTTTTT
- TRBD1 TRBJ2-7 TRBV5-1 CASSPGGSAVEQYF TGCGCCAGCAGTCCAGGGGGCTCGGCGGTCGAGCAGTACTTC
few - TRBJ1-1 TRBV19 CASRQQGNTEAFF TGTGCCAGTAGACAACAGGGGAACACTGAAGCTTTCTTT
- - TRBJ1-2 TRBV14 CASSLRQLPASGYTF TGTGCCAGCAGCCTACGACAGTTACCCGCTAGTGGCTACACCTTC
- TRBD2 TRBJ2-7 TRBV10-3 CAIRLAESSYEQYF TGTGCCATCAGGCTAGCGGAGAGCTCCTACGAGCAGTACTTC
- - TRBJ2-7 TRBV7-6 CASSLVEDEQYF TGTGCCAGCAGCTTAGTAGAGGACGAGCAGTACTTC
- - TRBJ2-2 TRBV19 CASRVVVAGELFF TGTGCCAGTAGGGTGGTAGTGGCCGGGGAGCTGTTTTTT
- - TRBJ2-7 TRBV7-9 CASSPGVSYEQYF TGTGCCAGCAGTCCAGGGGTAAGCTACGAGCAGTACTTC
- - TRBJ2-5 TRBV4-2 CASSQDGSDVQETQYF TGTGCCAGCAGCCAAGACGGGTCCGACGTACAAGAGACCCAGTACTTC
- - TRBJ1-2 TRBV2 CAGGGMDGYTF TGTGCCGGAGGCGGTATGGATGGCTACACCTTC
- TRBD2 TRBJ2-5 TRBV6-6 CASSSGGTQYF TGTGCCAGCAGTTCGGGGGGGACCCAGTACTTC
- - TRBJ2-1 TRBV5-1 CASSSPEGHNEQFF TGCGCCAGCAGCTCCCCCGAGGGCCACAATGAGCAGTTCTTC
- TRBD1 TRBJ1-2 TRBV13 CASSLGQGAGYGYTF TGTGCCAGCAGCTTAGGACAGGGGGCCGGCTATGGCTACACCTTC
- TRBD2 TRBJ2-5 TRBV7-2 CASSLSGLQETQYF TGTGCCAGCAGCCTGTCGGGACTACAAGAGACCCAGTACTTC
- - TRBJ2-2 TRBV7-3 CASKGGQYNGELFF TGTGCCAGCAAAGGTGGACAGTACAACGGGGAGCTGTTTTTT
- - TRBJ1-2 TRBV28 CASTGGANYGYTF TGTGCCTCCACGGGAGGGGCTAACTATGGCTACACCTTC
- TRBD2 TRBJ2-3 TRBV11-3 CASSPGTSGRVADTQYF TGTGCCAGCAGCCCAGGGACTAGCGGGAGGGTCGCAGATACGCAGTATTTT
- TRBD2 TRBJ2-1 TRBV27 CASSSYPLAGVSDEQFF TGTGCCAGCAGTTCCTACCCTCTAGCGGGAGTTTCGGATGAGCAGTTCTTC
- - TRBJ2-1 TRBV6-6 CASSSDWERNYNEQFF TGTGCCAGCAGTTCCGATTGGGAGCGGAACTACAATGAGCAGTTCTTC
- - TRBJ1-2 TRBV27 CASSFTPSGYGYTF TGTGCCAGCAGTTTCACACCATCGGGCTATGGCTACACCTTC
- - TRBJ1-5 TRBV6-1 CASKGTLTNNQPQHF TGTGCCAGCAAGGGGACACTGACGAACAATCAGCCCCAGCATTTT
- - TRBJ2-7 TRBV14 CASSLLFSGEQYF TGTGCCAGCAGCCTCCTCTTCTCGGGAGAGCAGTACTTC
once TRBD1 TRBJ2-5 TRBV2 CASSAEGAVNWETQYF TGTGCCAGCAGTGCAGAGGGGGCGGTCAATTGGGAGACCCAGTACTTC
few TRBD1 TRBJ1-5 TRBV10-1 CASSGGQGAGECCNQPQHF TGCGCCAGCAGTGGGGGACAGGGGGCGGGGGAATGTTGCAATCAGCCCCAGCATTTT
- - TRBJ2-5 TRBV28 CASSARVEAQYF TGTGCCAGCAGTGCCAGGGTTGAGGCCCAGTACTTC
- - TRBJ2-5 TRBV19 CASSRQGQETQYF TGTGCCAGTAGTCGCCAGGGCCAAGAGACCCAGTACTTC
- TRBD2 TRBJ2-1 TRBV14 CASSRGLAAGDEQFF TGTGCCAGCAGCCGAGGACTAGCGGCCGGGGATGAGCAGTTCTTC
- TRBD1 TRBJ1-2 TRBV7-2 CASRRDRPNYGYTF TGTGCCAGCAGGCGGGACAGGCCTAACTATGGCTACACCTTC
- - TRBJ2-2 TRBV10-1 CASSEGQSNTGELFF TGCGCCAGCAGTGAGGGGCAGTCGAACACCGGGGAGCTGTTTTTT
- TRBD2 TRBJ2-1 TRBV19 CATRLAGVYNEQFF TGTGCCACCAGACTAGCGGGAGTGTACAATGAGCAGTTCTTC
few - TRBJ2-1 TRBV7-2 CASSLGSGSYNEQFF TGTGCCAGCAGCTTAGGGTCGGGCTCCTACAATGAGCAGTTCTTC
- - TRBJ2-2 TRBV5-1 CASSLGPSGAYTGELFF TGCGCCAGCAGCTTGGGACCATCAGGGGCTTACACCGGGGAGCTGTTTTTT
- - TRBJ1-4 TRBV5-1 CASSSTGANEKLFF TGCGCCAGCAGCTCAACCGGGGCTAATGAAAAACTGTTTTTT
- TRBD2 TRBJ2-7 TRBV5-1 CASSLEASGGLASYEQYF TGCGCCAGCAGCTTGGAGGCTAGCGGGGGGCTCGCCTCCTACGAGCAGTACTTC
- TRBD1 TRBJ2-2 TRBV4-1 CASSQGQGTNTGELFF TGCGCCAGCAGCCAGGGACAGGGTACGAACACCGGGGAGCTGTTTTTT
- - TRBJ1-1 TRBV9 CASSVGNTGQNTEAFF TGTGCCAGCAGCGTAGGCAACACAGGCCAGAACACTGAAGCTTTCTTT
- - TRBJ2-7 TRBV28 CASLAAGLYEQYF TGTGCCAGCTTGGCGGCAGGACTCTACGAGCAGTACTTC
- TRBD2 TRBJ2-7 TRBV7-8 CASSLTRVAGVPPYEQYF TGTGCCAGCAGCTTAACCAGAGTAGCGGGGGTCCCCCCCTACGAGCAGTACTTC
- - TRBJ1-1 TRBV18 CASSHQTASDRYTEAFF TGTGCCAGCTCACACCAGACAGCGTCCGATAGGTACACTGAAGCTTTCTTT
few - TRBJ1-4 TRBV6-5 CASSYSGDEKLFF TGTGCCAGCAGTTACTCGGGAGATGAAAAACTGTTTTTT
few - TRBJ1-5 TRBV5-8 CASSLGHSYQPQHF TGTGCCAGCAGCTTGGGACACTCTTATCAGCCCCAGCATTTT
- TRBD2 TRBJ2-7 TRBV9 CASSPTLAGAYEQYF TGTGCCAGCAGCCCCACCCTAGCGGGAGCTTACGAGCAGTACTTC
- TRBD2 TRBJ2-1 TRBV29-1 CSVARTSGGDEQFF TGCAGCGTTGCCCGGACTAGCGGGGGCGATGAGCAGTTCTTC